The clone carrying this T cell receptor (beta chain) has ten or more counts. The data belong to a study of Graves' ophthalmopathy and Graves' hyperthyroidism. The V gene lost 4 bases and the J gene lost 0 bases, with 10 bases spanning the gap. The CDR3 extends over 13 amino acids. In germline, CDR1 is DFQATT, CDR2 SNEGSKA (reference sequence). RNA transcripts provided the template for amplifying TCR beta CDR3 regions. The first round was an RT-PCR with HTBI primers, and the second round was a multiplex PCR. TCRdb processed the multiplex PCR reads anew with MiXCR; each CDR3 protein has one entry. The top ten clones hold over 2.5% of a sample with more than 550,000 distinct CDR3 sequences, roughly 41% of them seen once.

The sequencing input was peripheral blood. The receptor comes from an adult man with Graves' ophthalmopathy. This sequence joins TRBV20-1 and TRBJ2-7, with D possibly being TRBD1 or TRBD2 (5 bases each). The CDR3 protein is CSATRDVSYEQYF. The CDR3 nucleotides read TGCAGTGCTACCCGGGACGTCTCCTACGAGCAGTACTTC.